This T cell receptor beta chain is drawn from a study of control samples from healthy donors and cancer patients. Generated by immunoSEQ multiplex PCR, the TCRdb table keeps only in-frame clones and is missing some. The sample consists of 97,000 or so clones, about 91% of them appearing once. Germline V gives CDR1 KGHSH, CDR2 LQKENI. This CDR3 spans 13 amino acids. The germline V and J ends were trimmed by 6 bases and 5 bases, with 10 bases remaining between them. The V and J genes are TRBV18 and TRBJ2-2, with D possibly TRBD1 on 6 matching bases. This clonotype was sampled from a woman younger than 30 in good health. Sequences were obtained from blood. CDR3 coding DNA: TGTGCCAGCTCCCCCAGGGGTACCGGGGAGCTGTTTTTT. Translation: CASSPRGTGELFF. The variable domain in full, completed from reference TRBV18 and TRBJ2-2, reads NAGVMQNPRHLVRRRGQEARLRCSPMKGHSHVYWYRQLPEEGLKFMVYLQKENIIDESGMPKERFSAEFPKEGPSILRIQQVVRGDSAAYFCASSPRGTGELFFGEGSRLTVL.